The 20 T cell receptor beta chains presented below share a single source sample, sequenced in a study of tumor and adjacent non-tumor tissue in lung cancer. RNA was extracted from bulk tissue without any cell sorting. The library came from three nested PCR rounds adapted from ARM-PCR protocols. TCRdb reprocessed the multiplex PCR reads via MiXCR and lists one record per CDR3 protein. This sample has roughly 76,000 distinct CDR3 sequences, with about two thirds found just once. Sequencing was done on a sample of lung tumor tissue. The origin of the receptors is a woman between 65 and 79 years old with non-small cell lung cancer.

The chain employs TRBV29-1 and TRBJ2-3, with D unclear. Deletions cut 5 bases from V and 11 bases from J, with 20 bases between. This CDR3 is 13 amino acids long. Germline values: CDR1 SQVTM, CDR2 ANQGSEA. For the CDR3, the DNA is TGCAGCGTTCACCCCAAGAGCACAGATGTGCAGTATTTT. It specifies CSVHPKSTDVQYF.

CDR3 region: CVISRWDIQETQYF. In nucleotides, the CDR3 is TGTGTCATCAGCCGATGGGACATACAAGAGACCCAGTACTTC. V gene TRBV5-6 combines with J gene TRBJ2-5, with D possibly being TRBD1 (6 bases). The CDR3 is 14 residues long. The germline V gene has CDR1 SGHDT and CDR2 YYEEEE.

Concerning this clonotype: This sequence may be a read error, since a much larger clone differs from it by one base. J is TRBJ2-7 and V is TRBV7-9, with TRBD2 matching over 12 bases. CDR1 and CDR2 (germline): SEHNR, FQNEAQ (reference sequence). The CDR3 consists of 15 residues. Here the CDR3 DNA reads TGTGTCAGCAGCTACCGACTAGCGGGAGACCACGAGCAGTACTTC. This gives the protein CVSSYRLAGDHEQYF.

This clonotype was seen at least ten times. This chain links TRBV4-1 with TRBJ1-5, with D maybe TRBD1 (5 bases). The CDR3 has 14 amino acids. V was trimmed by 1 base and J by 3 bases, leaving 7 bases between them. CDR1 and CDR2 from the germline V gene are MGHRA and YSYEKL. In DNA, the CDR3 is TGCGCCAGCAGCCAAGCAGGGTTCAATCAGCCCCAGCATTTT. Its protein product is CASSQAGFNQPQHF.

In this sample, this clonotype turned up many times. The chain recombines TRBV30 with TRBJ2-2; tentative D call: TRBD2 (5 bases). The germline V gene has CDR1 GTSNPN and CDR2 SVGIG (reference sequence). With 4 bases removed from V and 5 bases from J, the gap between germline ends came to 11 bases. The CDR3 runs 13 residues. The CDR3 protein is CAWKARVTGELFF. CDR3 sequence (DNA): TGTGCCTGGAAGGCGAGGGTTACCGGGGAGCTGTTTTTT.

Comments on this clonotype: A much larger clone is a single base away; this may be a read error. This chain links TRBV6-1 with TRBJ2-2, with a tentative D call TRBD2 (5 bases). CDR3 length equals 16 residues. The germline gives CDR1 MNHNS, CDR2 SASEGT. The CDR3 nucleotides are TGTGCCAGCAGTGACCCGACAAATAGTTTCACCGGGGAGCTGTTATTT. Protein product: CASSDPTNSFTGELLF.

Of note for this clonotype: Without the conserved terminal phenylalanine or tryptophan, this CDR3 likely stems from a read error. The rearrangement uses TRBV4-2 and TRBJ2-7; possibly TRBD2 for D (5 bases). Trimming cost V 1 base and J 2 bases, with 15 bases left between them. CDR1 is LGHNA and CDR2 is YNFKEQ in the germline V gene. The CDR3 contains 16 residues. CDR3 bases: TGTGCCAGCAGCCAAGGAGTTTCGAGCGGTACCTACGAGCAGTACCTC. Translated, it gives CASSQGVSSGTYEQYL.

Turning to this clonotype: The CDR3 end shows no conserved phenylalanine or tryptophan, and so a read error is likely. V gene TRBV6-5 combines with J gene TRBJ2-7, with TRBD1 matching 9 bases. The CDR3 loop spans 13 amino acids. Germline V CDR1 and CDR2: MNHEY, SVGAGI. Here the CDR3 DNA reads TGTGCAGCCATGGGACAGGGTCGCATCGAGCAGTACCTC. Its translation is CAAMGQGRIEQYL.

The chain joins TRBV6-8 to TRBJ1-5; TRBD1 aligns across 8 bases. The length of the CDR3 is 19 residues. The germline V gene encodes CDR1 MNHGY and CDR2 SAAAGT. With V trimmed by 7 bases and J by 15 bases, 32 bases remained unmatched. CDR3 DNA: TGTGCCAGCATTGAGACAATGCCCGACAGGGGTAAGGGCAATCAGCCCTTGCATTTT. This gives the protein CASIETMPDRGKGNQPLHF.

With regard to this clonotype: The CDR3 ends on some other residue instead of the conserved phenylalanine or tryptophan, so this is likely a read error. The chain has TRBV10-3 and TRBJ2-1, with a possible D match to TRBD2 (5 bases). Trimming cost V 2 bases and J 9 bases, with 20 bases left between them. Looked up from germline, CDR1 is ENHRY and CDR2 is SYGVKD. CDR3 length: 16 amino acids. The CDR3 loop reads CAISESASWNGSEQFL. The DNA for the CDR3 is TGTGCCATCAGTGAGAGCGCTAGCTGGAATGGTAGTGAGCAGTTCCTC.

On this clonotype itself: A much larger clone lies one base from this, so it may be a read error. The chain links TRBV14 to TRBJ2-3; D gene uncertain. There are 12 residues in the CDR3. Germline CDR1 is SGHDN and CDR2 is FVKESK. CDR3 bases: TGTGCCAGCATCCAAATCACAGATACGCAGTATTTT. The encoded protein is CASIQITDTQYF.

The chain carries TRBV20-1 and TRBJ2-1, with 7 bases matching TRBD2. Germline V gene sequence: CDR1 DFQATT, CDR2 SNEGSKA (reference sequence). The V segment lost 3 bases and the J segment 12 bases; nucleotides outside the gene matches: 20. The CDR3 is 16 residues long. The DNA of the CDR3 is TGCAGTGCTAGGGCCCCCCTAGGGCTAGCGGATTCCGGGCAGTTCTTC. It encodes CSARAPLGLADSGQFF.

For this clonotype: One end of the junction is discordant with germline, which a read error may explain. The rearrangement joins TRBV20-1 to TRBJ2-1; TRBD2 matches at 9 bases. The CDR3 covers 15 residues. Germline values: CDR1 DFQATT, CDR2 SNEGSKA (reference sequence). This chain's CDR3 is CSARAGGRVNNEEFF. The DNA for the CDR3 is TGCAGTGCTAGAGCCGGCGGGAGGGTCAACAATGAGGAGTTCTTT.

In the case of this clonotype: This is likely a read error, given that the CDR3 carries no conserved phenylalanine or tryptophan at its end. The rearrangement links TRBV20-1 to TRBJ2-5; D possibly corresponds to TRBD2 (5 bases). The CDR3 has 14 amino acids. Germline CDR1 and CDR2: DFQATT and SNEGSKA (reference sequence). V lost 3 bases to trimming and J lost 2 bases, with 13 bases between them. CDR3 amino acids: CSASTLEDQETQYS. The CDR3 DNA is TGCAGTGCTAGTACACTAGAGGATCAAGAGACCCAGTACTCC.

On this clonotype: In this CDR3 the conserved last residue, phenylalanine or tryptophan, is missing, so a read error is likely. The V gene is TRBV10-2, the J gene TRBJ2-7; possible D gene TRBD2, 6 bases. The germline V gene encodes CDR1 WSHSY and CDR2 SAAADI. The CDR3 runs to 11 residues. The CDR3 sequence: CASGRRDGQYL. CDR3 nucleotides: TGCGCGAGCGGAAGGAGGGACGGGCAGTACTTG.

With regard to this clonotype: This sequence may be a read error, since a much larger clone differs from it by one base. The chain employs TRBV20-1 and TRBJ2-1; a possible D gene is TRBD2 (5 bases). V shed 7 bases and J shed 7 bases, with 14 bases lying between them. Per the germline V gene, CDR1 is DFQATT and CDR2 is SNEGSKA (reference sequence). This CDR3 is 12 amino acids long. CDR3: CSVVRVPNEQFF. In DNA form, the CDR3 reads TGCAGTGTGGTGAGGGTCCCAAATGAGCAGTTCTTC.

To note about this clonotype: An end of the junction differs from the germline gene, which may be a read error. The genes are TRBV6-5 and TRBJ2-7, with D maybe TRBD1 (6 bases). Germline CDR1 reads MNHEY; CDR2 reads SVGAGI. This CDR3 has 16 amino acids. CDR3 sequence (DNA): TGTGCCAGCAGTCAGCTCCGGGACAACAACGCCTACGAGCGGTACTTC. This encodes CASSQLRDNNAYERYF.

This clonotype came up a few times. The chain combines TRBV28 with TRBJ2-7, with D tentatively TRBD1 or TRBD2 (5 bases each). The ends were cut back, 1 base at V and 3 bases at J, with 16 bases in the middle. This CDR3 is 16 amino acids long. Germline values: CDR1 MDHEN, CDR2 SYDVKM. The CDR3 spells CASSLFMGVTYYEQYF. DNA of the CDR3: TGTGCCAGCAGTTTATTTATGGGGGTGACCTACTACGAGCAGTACTTC.

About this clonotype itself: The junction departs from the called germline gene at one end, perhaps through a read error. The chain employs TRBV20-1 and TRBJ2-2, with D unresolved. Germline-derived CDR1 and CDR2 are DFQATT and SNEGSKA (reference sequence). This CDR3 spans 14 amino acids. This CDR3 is CNARAAINTGELFF. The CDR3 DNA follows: TGCAATGCTAGAGCAGCAATAAACACCGGGGAGCTGTTTTTT.

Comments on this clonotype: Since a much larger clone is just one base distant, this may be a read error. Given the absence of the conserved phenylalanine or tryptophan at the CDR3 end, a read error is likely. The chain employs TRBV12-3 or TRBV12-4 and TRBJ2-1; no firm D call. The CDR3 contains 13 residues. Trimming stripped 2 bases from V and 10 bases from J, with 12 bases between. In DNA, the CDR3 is TGTGCCAGCAGTTTACATCGGTCAGGCGAGCAGTTCCTC. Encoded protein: CASSLHRSGEQFL.